The clone carrying this T cell receptor (beta chain) was seen ten or more times. What it binds is unknown. A single base separates this from a much larger clone, so it may be a read error. This record comes from a study of metastatic and nonmetastatic thyroid tumors. Study-level information: Comparative analysis of repertoires was undertaken across blood and tumor or nodule tissue obtained from malignant and benign thyroid patients. Regarding the study as a whole: The reported finding was significantly higher TCR beta diversity in malignant thyroid tumors relative to benign nodules, in blood and tumor.

In the study's own analysis: The distant-metastasis classifier for papillary thyroid cancer was built from CDR3 differences across clinicopathological groups. TCRdb re-called clones from the PCR reads using MiXCR. These V and J calls derive from TCRdb rather than the authors' analysis. The repertoire holds about 13,000 clones, with 20% to 25% as singletons. Every patient was untreated before thyroid surgery. This CDR3 is 13 amino acids long. Germline V gives CDR1 KGHDR, CDR2 SFDVKD. The chain employs TRBV24-1 and TRBJ2-7; a possible D gene is TRBD1 (6 bases). The receptor's source is a female donor with papillary thyroid cancer or a benign thyroid nodule (not recorded which). Some clones in this sample may be carry-over from other donors' samples. The specimen was blood. The DNA of the CDR3 is TGTGCCACCAGTGATAACAGGGTCCACGAGCAGTGCTTC. It encodes CATSDNRVHEQCF.